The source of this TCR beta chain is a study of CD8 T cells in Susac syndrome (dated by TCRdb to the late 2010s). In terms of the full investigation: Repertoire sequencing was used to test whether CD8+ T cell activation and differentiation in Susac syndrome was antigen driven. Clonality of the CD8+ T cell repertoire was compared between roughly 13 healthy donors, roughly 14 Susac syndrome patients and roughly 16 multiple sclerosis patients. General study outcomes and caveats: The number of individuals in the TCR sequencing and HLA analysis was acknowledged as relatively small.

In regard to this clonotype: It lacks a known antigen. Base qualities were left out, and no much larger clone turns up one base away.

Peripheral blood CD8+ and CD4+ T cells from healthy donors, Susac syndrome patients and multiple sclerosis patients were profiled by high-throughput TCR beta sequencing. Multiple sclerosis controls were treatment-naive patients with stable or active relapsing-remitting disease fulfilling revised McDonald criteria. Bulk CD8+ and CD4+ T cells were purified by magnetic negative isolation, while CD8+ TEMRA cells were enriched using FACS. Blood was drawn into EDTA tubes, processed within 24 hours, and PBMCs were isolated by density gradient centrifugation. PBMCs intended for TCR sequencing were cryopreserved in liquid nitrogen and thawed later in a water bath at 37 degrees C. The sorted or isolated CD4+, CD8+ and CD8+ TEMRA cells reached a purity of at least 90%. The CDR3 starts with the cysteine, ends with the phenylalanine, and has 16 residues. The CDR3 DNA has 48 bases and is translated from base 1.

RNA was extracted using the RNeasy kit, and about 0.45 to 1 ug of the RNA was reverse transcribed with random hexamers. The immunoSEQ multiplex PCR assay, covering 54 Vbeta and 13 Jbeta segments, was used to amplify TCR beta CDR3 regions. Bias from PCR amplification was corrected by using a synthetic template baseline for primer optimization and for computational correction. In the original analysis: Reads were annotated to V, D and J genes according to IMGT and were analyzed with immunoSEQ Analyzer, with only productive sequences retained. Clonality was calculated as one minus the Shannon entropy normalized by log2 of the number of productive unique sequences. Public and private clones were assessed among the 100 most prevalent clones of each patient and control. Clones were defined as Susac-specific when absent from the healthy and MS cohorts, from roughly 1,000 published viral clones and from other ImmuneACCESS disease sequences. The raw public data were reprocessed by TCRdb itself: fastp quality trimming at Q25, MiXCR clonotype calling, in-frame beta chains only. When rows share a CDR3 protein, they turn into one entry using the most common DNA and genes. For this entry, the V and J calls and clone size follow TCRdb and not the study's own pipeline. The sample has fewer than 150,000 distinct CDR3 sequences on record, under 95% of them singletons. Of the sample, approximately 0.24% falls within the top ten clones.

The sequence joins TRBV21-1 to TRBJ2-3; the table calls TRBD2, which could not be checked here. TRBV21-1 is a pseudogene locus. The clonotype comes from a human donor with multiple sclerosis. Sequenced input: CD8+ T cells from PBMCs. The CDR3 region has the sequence CASSKGGTLTTDTQYF. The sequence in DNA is TGTGCCAGCAGCAAGGGGGGGACTCTCACCACAGATACGCAGTATTTT.